These T cell receptor beta chains were read from a single sample in a study of T cell changes during pregnancy in multiple sclerosis. Using immunoSEQ multiplex PCR, the repertoire was profiled, and TCRdb retains in-frame clones only, with some absent. The profile shows around 53,000 clones, roughly 90% of them singletons. The input for sequencing was CD4+ T cells from peripheral blood mononuclear cells, taken after pregnancy. These receptor sequences come from a female donor with multiple sclerosis, enrolled in a pregnancy study. Both conserved end residues are part of each CDR3. A D gene is named only where the DNA matches it firmly. Some rows have no size entry. The others give once, few or many, or a class for an expanded clone.

d_gene	v_gene	j_gene	abundance	CDR3aa	CDR3nt
TRBD1	TRBV4-3	TRBJ2-2	-	CASSQGGIKGQGPNTGELFF	TGCGCCAGCAGCCAAGGGGGTATAAAGGGACAGGGCCCGAACACCGGGGAGCTGTTTTTT
TRBD2	TRBV4-3	TRBJ2-2	once	CASSQLAGGLTGELFF	TGCGCCAGCAGCCAGTTAGCGGGGGGACTCACCGGGGAGCTGTTTTTT
TRBD2	TRBV19	TRBJ2-2	-	CASRGTSGVAGELFF	TGTGCCAGTAGGGGGACTAGCGGGGTTGCCGGGGAGCTGTTTTTT
-	TRBV2	TRBJ2-7	-	CASTFRSSESYEQYF	TGTGCCAGCACCTTCAGGTCTAGCGAATCCTACGAGCAGTACTTC
-	TRBV19	TRBJ1-5	-	CASNQVQGLRQPQHF	TGTGCCAGTAACCAAGTGCAGGGATTGAGGCAGCCCCAGCATTTT
TRBD2	TRBV7-2	TRBJ2-4	-	CASSLGASGGVAKNIQYF	TGTGCCAGCAGCTTAGGGGCTAGCGGGGGCGTAGCCAAAAACATTCAGTACTTC
TRBD1	TRBV15	TRBJ1-5	-	CATSDRVNQPQHF	TGTGCCACCTCCGACAGGGTTAATCAGCCCCAGCATTTT
TRBD2	TRBV28	TRBJ2-1	-	CASSGLAGGRHYNEQFF	TGTGCCAGCAGCGGACTAGCGGGGGGGAGACACTACAATGAGCAGTTCTTC
-	TRBV10-3	TRBJ1-1	once	CAMGGERSFGNTEAFF	TGTGCCATGGGGGGAGAGCGGAGTTTTGGGAACACTGAAGCTTTCTTT
-	TRBV19	TRBJ2-2	-	CASSILRGTGELFF	TGTGCCAGTAGTATCCTCAGGGGTACCGGGGAGCTGTTTTTT
TRBD2	TRBV4-3	TRBJ2-1	-	CASSQQGLAGISYNEQFF	TGCGCCAGCAGCCAACAGGGACTAGCGGGGATTTCCTACAATGAGCAGTTCTTC
-	TRBV5-6	TRBJ2-1	-	CASSLAGTGYNEQFF	TGTGCCAGCAGCTTGGCGGGGACTGGGTACAATGAGCAGTTCTTC
TRBD1	TRBV9	TRBJ2-3	once	CASSVRTGVTDTQYF	TGTGCCAGCAGCGTCCGGACAGGGGTAACAGATACGCAGTATTTT
-	TRBV10-3	TRBJ1-3	few	CAISESGGSGNTIYF	TGTGCCATCAGTGAGAGCGGGGGATCTGGAAACACCATATATTTT
-	TRBV6-5	TRBJ1-4	-	CASSYSRATNEKLFF	TGTGCCAGCAGTTACTCGAGGGCAACTAATGAAAAACTGTTTTTT
-	TRBV14	TRBJ2-7	few	CASSHTGPGEQYF	TGTGCCAGCAGCCATACAGGGCCAGGAGAGCAGTACTTC
-	TRBV9	TRBJ2-5	-	CASSEGLHQETQYF	TGTGCCAGCAGCGAAGGACTTCACCAAGAGACCCAGTACTTC
-	TRBV6-6	TRBJ1-2	-	CASSSNYGYTF	TGTGCCAGCAGTTCAAACTATGGCTACACCTTC
-	TRBV18	TRBJ1-1	-	CASSPGQGNTEAFF	TGTGCCAGCTCACCAGGTCAGGGTAACACTGAAGCTTTCTTT
-	TRBV19	TRBJ1-4	-	CASTTHSPTNEKLFF	TGTGCCAGTACCACGCACAGCCCCACTAATGAAAAACTGTTTTTT
-	TRBV7-3	TRBJ1-3	-	CASSLSGSAGNTIYF	TGTGCCAGCAGCTTGTCGGGATCTGCTGGAAACACCATATATTTT
-	TRBV7-3	TRBJ1-1	-	CASSFGQISNTEAFF	TGTGCCAGCAGCTTTGGACAGATTAGTAACACTGAAGCTTTCTTT
-	TRBV7-9	TRBJ2-3	-	CASSLAGVSTDTQYF	TGTGCCAGCAGCTTAGCCGGGGTTAGCACAGATACGCAGTATTTT
TRBD2	TRBV6-5	TRBJ2-5	-	CASSRGGIRQETQYF	TGTGCCAGCAGTAGGGGAGGGATTCGTCAAGAGACCCAGTACTTC
TRBD2	TRBV6-4	TRBJ2-3	-	CASSVAGSSTDTQYF	TGTGCCAGCAGTGTAGCGGGCTCTAGCACAGATACGCAGTATTTT
TRBD1	TRBV25-1	TRBJ2-7	-	CASSDPGQGRYEQYF	TGTGCCAGCAGTGACCCCGGACAGGGGAGGTACGAGCAGTACTTC
-	TRBV5-1	TRBJ1-1	-	CASSLVGVDTEAFF	TGCGCCAGCAGCTTGGTAGGGGTGGACACTGAAGCTTTCTTT
-	TRBV10-3	TRBJ2-7	-	CAIGGSSYEQYF	TGTGCCATCGGCGGCTCTTCCTACGAGCAGTACTTC
TRBD1	TRBV7-8	TRBJ1-1	-	CASSFNRGMNTEAFF	TGTGCCAGCAGCTTCAACAGGGGGATGAACACTGAAGCTTTCTTT